The source of this T cell receptor (beta chain) is a study of blood T cells in healthy people across ages. It was with a sample-barcoded 5' primer and a J-beta primer mix that a second PCR of roughly 7 to 12 cycles was run. TCRdb analysed the 5' RACE reads with MiXCR anew, one entry per CDR3 protein. The data contain about 1.4 million distinct CDR3 sequences, roughly 60% of them seen just once; the ten biggest clones take up about 6.7%. This TCR came from a man aged 18 to 30 in good health. The sample comprised blood.

CDR3 protein: CASSRDSSGRLNEQFF. In DNA form, the CDR3 reads TGCGCCAGCAGCCGCGACTCTAGCGGGAGGCTCAATGAGCAGTTCTTC. This chain links TRBV4-1 with TRBJ2-1; 11 bases line up with TRBD2. Germline CDR1 is MGHRA and CDR2 is YSYEKL. V gave up 4 bases and J gave up 6 bases; unmatched junction bases: 8. The CDR3 sequence is 16 residues long.